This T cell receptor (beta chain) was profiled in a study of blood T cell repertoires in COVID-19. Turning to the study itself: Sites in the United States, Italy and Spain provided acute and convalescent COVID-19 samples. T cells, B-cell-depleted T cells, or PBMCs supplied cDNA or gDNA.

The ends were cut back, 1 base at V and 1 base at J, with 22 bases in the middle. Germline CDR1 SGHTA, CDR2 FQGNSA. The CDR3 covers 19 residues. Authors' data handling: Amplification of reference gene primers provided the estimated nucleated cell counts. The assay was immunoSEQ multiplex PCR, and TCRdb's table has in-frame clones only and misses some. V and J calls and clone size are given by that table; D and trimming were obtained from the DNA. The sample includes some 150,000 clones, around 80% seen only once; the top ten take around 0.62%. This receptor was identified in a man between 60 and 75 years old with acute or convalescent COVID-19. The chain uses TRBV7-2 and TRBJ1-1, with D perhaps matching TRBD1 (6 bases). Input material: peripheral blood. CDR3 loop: CASSLGFGAGDIRNTEAFF. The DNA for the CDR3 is TGTGCCAGCAGCTTAGGATTCGGCGCAGGGGACATTCGGAACACTGAAGCTTTCTTT.